This entry lists 8 T cell receptor beta chains sequenced from one sample in a study of cytomegalovirus exposure and HLA in healthy donors (TCRdb year 2017). Preparation of the library involved the immunoSEQ multiplex PCR assay. Held by TCRdb, this immuneACCESS table contains in-frame sequences only and omits some clones. Under half of the omission traces to an unresolved V gene where checked; the cause of the rest is unknown. The table for this sample lists some 220,000 clones; about nine tenths of them were counted only once. Of the sample, around 1.1% falls within the top ten clones. Sequencing was carried out using PBMCs. The source is a woman aged 18 to 35 in good health and CMV-seronegative.

The chain links TRBV7-3 to TRBJ2-3, with D possibly matching TRBD2 (5 bases). The CDR3 loop spans 14 amino acids. V lost 4 bases, J lost 1 base, and 9 bases lay in between. Germline V gene lookup returns CDR1 SGHTA and CDR2 FQGTGA. This chain's CDR3 is CASSSSGGTDTQYF. In nucleotides, the CDR3 is TGTGCCAGCAGCTCCAGCGGAGGCACAGATACGCAGTATTTT.

The chain joins TRBV18 to TRBJ2-5; unclear D gene. Germline CDR1 reads KGHSH; CDR2 reads LQKENI. The CDR3 covers 13 residues. The germline V and J ends were trimmed by 3 bases and 0 bases, with 5 bases remaining between them. The CDR3 sequence: CASSPRNQETQYF. CDR3 nucleotides: TGTGCCAGCTCACCCAGAAACCAAGAGACCCAGTACTTC.

This rearrangement joins TRBV5-5 to TRBJ2-7, with 9 bases matching TRBD2. This CDR3 is 14 amino acids long. V trimming: 0 bases; J trimming: 2 bases; junction bases outside the gene matches: 0. Germline lookup yields CDR1 SGHKS and CDR2 YYEKEE (reference sequence). The CDR3 loop is CASSLASGTYEQYF. CDR3 nucleotide sequence: TGTGCCAGCAGCTTGGCTAGCGGGACCTACGAGCAGTACTTC.

The rearrangement uses TRBV5-1 and TRBJ2-1; perhaps TRBD1 as D (6 bases). Germline CDR1 and CDR2: SGHRS and YFSETQ. V lost 0 bases, J lost 8 bases, and 12 bases lay in between. There are 14 residues in the CDR3. CDR3: CASSLDRVDDEQFF. CDR3 DNA sequence: TGCGCCAGCAGCTTGGACAGGGTGGATGATGAGCAGTTCTTC.

J is TRBJ2-1 and V is TRBV10-3, with TRBD1 matching over 8 bases. After removal of 6 bases from V and 6 bases from J, the junction contained 4 bases not matched to a gene. Germline assignment: CDR1 ENHRY and CDR2 SYGVKD. The CDR3 extends over 13 amino acids. This CDR3 reads CAIRPGQGNEQFF. CDR3 sequence (DNA): TGTGCCATCAGGCCTGGACAGGGCAATGAGCAGTTCTTC.

This clone has just one count. Here the CDR3 reads CASSVGRGNDNSPLHF. CDR3 nucleotides: TGTGCCAGCAGCGTAGGACGGGGGAATGATAATTCACCCCTCCACTTT. The rearrangement joins TRBV9 to TRBJ1-6, with D possibly TRBD1 on 5 matching bases. V was trimmed by 0 bases and J by 5 bases, leaving 12 bases between them. Germline V gene lookup returns CDR1 SGDLS and CDR2 YYNGEE. CDR3 length equals 16 residues.

V is TRBV28 and J is TRBJ2-2; the match to TRBD2 covers 13 bases. The V gene's germline CDR1 is MDHEN and CDR2 SYDVKM. V shed 5 bases, J shed 4 bases, and the junction held 4 bases outside the gene matches. This CDR3 spans 16 amino acids. The DNA of the CDR3 is TGTGCCAGCAGTCTGGGACTAGCGGGGCTCACCGGGGAGCTGTTTTTT. Protein sequence: CASSLGLAGLTGELFF. The full variable domain, completed using reference TRBV28 and TRBJ2-2, is DVKVTQSSRYLVKRTGEKVFLECVQDMDHENMFWYRQDPGLGLRLIYFSYDVKMKEKGDIPEGYSVSREKKERFSLILESASTNQTSMYLCASSLGLAGLTGELFFGEGSRLTVL.

CDR3 nucleotide sequence: TGTGCCATCAGTGAGTCGGGGACAGGGGGCCACAATGAGCAGTTCTTC. Its protein is CAISESGTGGHNEQFF. This chain uses TRBV10-3 with TRBJ2-1; the match to TRBD1 covers 12 bases. The CDR3 loop spans 16 amino acids. The ends lost 0 bases at V and 5 bases at J; junction bases unmatched: 2. Per the germline V gene, CDR1 is ENHRY and CDR2 is SYGVKD.